This T cell receptor (beta chain) was identified during a study of blood T cell repertoires in COVID-19. Looking at the study overall: Both acute and convalescent COVID-19 samples were obtained from the United States, Italy and Spain. T cells, B-cell-depleted T cells, or PBMCs provided the cDNA or gDNA that served as material.

Germline V gene sequence: CDR1 SGHDN, CDR2 FVKESK. CDR3 length equals 13 residues. V was shortened by 4 bases and J by 9 bases, with 10 bases between the two germline ends. This table comes from immunoSEQ multiplex PCR, and its TCRdb copy is limited to in-frame clones, with some not included. Among fewer than 110,000 clones listed, around 89% were seen once. Sequenced material: peripheral blood. The sequence derives from a man aged 45-65 years with active or convalescent COVID-19. The J gene is TRBJ1-6, the V gene TRBV14; D unresolved. In DNA form, the CDR3 reads TGTGCCAGCAGCCCTCGACTCGGTTCACCCCTCCACTTT. Its protein product is CASSPRLGSPLHF.